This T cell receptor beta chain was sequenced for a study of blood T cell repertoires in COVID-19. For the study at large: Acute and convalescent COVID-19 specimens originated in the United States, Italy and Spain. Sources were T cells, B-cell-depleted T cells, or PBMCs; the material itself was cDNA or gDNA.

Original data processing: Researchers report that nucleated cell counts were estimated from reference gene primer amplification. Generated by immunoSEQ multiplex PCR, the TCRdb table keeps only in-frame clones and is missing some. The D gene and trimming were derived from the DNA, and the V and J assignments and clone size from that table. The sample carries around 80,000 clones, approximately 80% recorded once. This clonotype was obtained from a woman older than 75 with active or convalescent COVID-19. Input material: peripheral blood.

In DNA, the CDR3 is TGTGCCAGTAGTACAAAACGGGGGGGACAGAACACTGAAGCTTTCTTT. Translating it yields CASSTKRGGQNTEAFF. The J gene is TRBJ1-1, the V gene TRBV19; tentatively, D is TRBD1 (6 bases). Trimming removed 4 bases from V and 1 base from J, with 16 bases in between. CDR3 size: 16 residues. Germline CDR1 is LNHDA and CDR2 is SQIVND (reference sequence). Variable domain in full (rest from reference TRBV19 and TRBJ1-1): DGGITQSPKYLFRKEGQNVTLSCEQNLNHDAMYWYRQDPGQGLRLIYYSQIVNDFQKGDIAEGYSVSREKKESFPLTVTSAQKNPTAFYLCASSTKRGGQNTEAFFGQGTRLTVV.